Presented here are 15 T cell receptor beta chains from one specimen sequenced in a study of T cell changes during pregnancy in multiple sclerosis. Sequencing was performed with immunoSEQ multiplex PCR; in TCRdb, only in-frame clones are kept and a portion is missing. The sample yields 65,000 to 90,000 clones, around 90% seen once. Source: CD4+ T cells from peripheral blood mononuclear cells, taken after pregnancy. The receptors were sampled from a female donor with multiple sclerosis, enrolled in a pregnancy study.

This clone showed up just once. The V and J genes are TRBV11-2 and TRBJ2-7, with D perhaps TRBD1 (5 bases). This CDR3 comprises 13 residues. CDR1 and CDR2 (germline): SGHAT, FQNNGV. V gave up 0 bases and J gave up 3 bases, with 6 bases separating them. CDR3 in amino acids: CASSLEDIYEQYF. The CDR3 DNA reads as TGTGCCAGCAGCTTAGAGGACATCTACGAGCAGTACTTC.

This chain uses TRBV9 with TRBJ2-7; 9 positions match TRBD2. The CDR3 sequence is 15 residues long. CDR1 is SGDLS and CDR2 is YYNGEE in the germline V gene. With V trimmed by 0 bases and J by 4 bases, 5 bases remained unmatched. The CDR3 DNA reads TGTGCCAGCAGCGTAGGGGGCGGGAGGGATTACGAGCAGTACTTC. Its protein product is CASSVGGGRDYEQYF.

The chain combines TRBV6-6 with TRBJ2-5; 7 bases match TRBD1. The germline gives CDR1 MNHNY, CDR2 SVGAGI (reference sequence). This CDR3 is built from 14 residues. The V segment lost 4 bases and the J segment 1 base; nucleotides outside the gene matches: 3. The CDR3 is CASSSQGTQETQYF. DNA for the CDR3: TGTGCCAGCAGTTCACAGGGGACCCAAGAGACCCAGTACTTC.

J is TRBJ1-5 and V is TRBV28; TRBD1 might be the D (6 bases). The CDR3 extends over 12 amino acids. V was shortened by 8 bases and J by 7 bases, with 12 bases between the two germline ends. Germline lookup yields CDR1 MDHEN and CDR2 SYDVKM. The CDR3 region is CASGGGLQPQHF. The CDR3 DNA reads TGTGCCAGCGGGGGGGGGCTGCAGCCCCAGCATTTT. Filled out from reference TRBV28 and TRBJ1-5, the complete variable domain reads DVKVTQSSRYLVKRTGEKVFLECVQDMDHENMFWYRQDPGLGLRLIYFSYDVKMKEKGDIPEGYSVSREKKERFSLILESASTNQTSMYLCASGGGLQPQHFGDGTRLSIL.

Written as DNA, the CDR3 is TGTGCCAGCAGCTTAGTCCAGGGTGGACAGCCCCAGCATTTT. Translation: CASSLVQGGQPQHF. V gene TRBV7-2 combines with J gene TRBJ1-5; TRBD1 might be the D (5 bases). Trimming shortened V by 1 base and J by 7 bases, and 11 bases separated the two germline ends. The CDR3 contains 14 residues. Germline CDR1 SGHTA, CDR2 FQGNSA. The full variable domain, with the rest looked up from reference TRBV7-2 and TRBJ1-5, is GAGVSQSPSNKVTEKGKDVELRCDPISGHTALYWYRQSLGQGLEFLIYFQGNSAPDKSGLPSDRFSAERTGGSVSTLTIQRTQQEDSAVYLCASSLVQGGQPQHFGDGTRLSIL.

CDR3 loop: CAVKGTGTDTQYF. The CDR3 nucleotides are TGTGCCGTCAAAGGGACAGGTACAGATACGCAGTATTTT. This chain connects TRBV2 to TRBJ2-3; 8 bases match TRBD1. With 11 bases clipped from V and 3 bases from J, the junction kept 7 bases outside the gene matches. This CDR3 is 13 amino acids long. The V gene's germline CDR1 is SNHLY and CDR2 FYNNEI.

This chain joins TRBV30 and TRBJ1-5; D gene uncertain. Per germline, CDR1 GTSNPN and CDR2 SVGIG (reference sequence). Trimming took 0 bases from V and 5 from J, leaving 11 bases between them. This CDR3 region has 14 residues. As DNA, the CDR3 is TGTGCCTGGAGTGTAACCTTTGAGGATCAGCCCCAGCATTTT. Amino acid sequence: CAWSVTFEDQPQHF.

This chain connects TRBV27 to TRBJ2-1; 9 bases align to TRBD2. Trimming at V came to 5 bases and at J to 4 bases, leaving 6 bases not matched to a gene. CDR1 MNHEY and CDR2 SMNVEV come from the germline V gene (reference sequence). The CDR3 extends over 15 amino acids. The CDR3 spells CASSPTSGFYNEQFF. The DNA for the CDR3 is TGTGCCAGCAGTCCGACTAGCGGATTTTACAATGAGCAGTTCTTC.

The chain employs TRBV9 and TRBJ1-2, with D unclear. Germline V CDR1 and CDR2: SGDLS, YYNGEE. The CDR3 totals 14 residues. The germline V and J ends were trimmed by 0 bases and 2 bases, with 8 bases remaining between them. The CDR3 loop is CASSVVSGNYGYTF. The CDR3 nucleotides read TGTGCCAGCAGCGTAGTGTCAGGAAACTATGGCTACACCTTC.

The chain is built from TRBV18 and TRBJ2-7; D call uncertain. The CDR3 runs 13 residues. V was pared by 3 bases and J by 0 bases, with 6 bases between. The germline CDR1 and CDR2 sequences are KGHSH and LQKENI. CDR3 residues: CASSPQVSYEQYF. The CDR3 coding sequence is TGTGCCAGCTCACCCCAGGTCTCCTACGAGCAGTACTTC.

The CDR3 bases are TGTGCCAGCAGCGTAGGTAGCGGGGACGGCACCGGGGAGCTGTTTTTT. It codes for CASSVGSGDGTGELFF. This chain joins TRBV9 and TRBJ2-2; 8 bases fit TRBD2. This CDR3 has 16 residues. V was clipped by 0 bases and J by 4 bases; unmatched bases: 5. The germline CDR1 and CDR2 sequences are SGDLS and YYNGEE.

The chain employs TRBV10-1 and TRBJ2-7; 11 bases agree with TRBD2. This CDR3 is 16 amino acids long. The V gene end was trimmed by 0 bases and the J gene end by 4 bases; junction bases not matched to a gene: 5. Germline V gene sequence: CDR1 WNHNN, CDR2 SYGVQD (reference sequence). This CDR3 reads CASSESLTSGVYEQYF. CDR3 bases: TGCGCCAGCAGTGAGTCCTTGACTAGCGGGGTATACGAGCAGTACTTC.

The chain uses TRBV29-1 and TRBJ2-5, with D possibly being TRBD2 (5 bases). The CDR3 is 12 residues long. Germline lookup yields CDR1 SQVTM and CDR2 ANQGSEA. The V and J ends lost 4 bases and 7 bases respectively, with 13 bases between them. CDR3 region: CSVAEDSRTQYF. In nucleotides, the CDR3 is TGCAGCGTTGCCGAGGACTCCAGGACCCAGTACTTC. Drawing the rest from reference TRBV29-1 and TRBJ2-5, the complete variable domain is SAVISQKPSRDICQRGTSLTIQCQVDSQVTMMFWYRQQPGQSLTLIATANQGSEATYESGFVIDKFPISRPNLTFSTLTVSNMSPEDSSIYLCSVAEDSRTQYFGPGTRLLVL.

The chain employs TRBV7-6 and TRBJ1-5, with D hard to call. The germline V gene has CDR1 SGHVS and CDR2 FNYEAQ. This CDR3 region has 13 residues. Trimming removed 4 bases from V and 6 bases from J, with 10 bases in between. In DNA, the CDR3 is TGTGCCAGCAGCTCCCGGGCGGGTCAGCCCCAGCATTTT. Protein: CASSSRAGQPQHF. Full variable domain (remainder filled in from reference TRBV7-6 and TRBJ1-5): GAGVSQSPRYKVTKRGQDVALRCDPISGHVSLYWYRQALGQGPEFLTYFNYEAQQDKSGLPNDRFSAERPEGSISTLTIQRTEQRDSAMYRCASSSRAGQPQHFGDGTRLSIL.

The V and J genes are TRBV19 and TRBJ2-7, with 10 bases aligning to TRBD1. V lost 4 bases, J lost 5 bases, and 5 bases stayed unmatched. The CDR3 sequence is 14 residues long. Germline loops: CDR1 LNHDA, CDR2 SQIVND (reference sequence). CDR3 in amino acids: CASSRTGTGDEQYF. In nucleotides, the CDR3 is TGTGCCAGTAGTAGAACCGGGACAGGGGACGAGCAGTACTTC. Using reference TRBV19 and TRBJ2-7 for the parts outside the CDR3, the full variable domain is DGGITQSPKYLFRKEGQNVTLSCEQNLNHDAMYWYRQDPGQGLRLIYYSQIVNDFQKGDIAEGYSVSREKKESFPLTVTSAQKNPTAFYLCASSRTGTGDEQYFGPGTRLTVT.